The 15 T cell receptor beta chains presented below share a single source sample, sequenced in a study of T-cell reconstitution after alpha-beta-depleted transplantation in children. Researchers prepared the TCRbeta library using unique molecular identifiers, the study reports. TCRdb processed the PCR reads anew with MiXCR; each CDR3 protein has one entry. The table lists roughly 220,000 distinct CDR3 sequences, around 12% of them singletons. The sample in question was PBMCs from the stem cell graft donor, obtained from the stem cell graft. Receptors were obtained from a human donor who donated a stem cell graft to a child with acute lymphoblastic leukemia.

The sample holds many counts of this clonotype. J is TRBJ2-7 and V is TRBV12-3 or TRBV12-4; D gene unclear. Trimming stripped 3 bases from V and 1 base from J, with 16 bases between. This CDR3 is built from 16 residues. CDR3: CASSFRAAEGSYEQYF. The CDR3 region has the DNA TGTGCCAGCAGTTTTAGGGCGGCGGAAGGATCCTACGAGCAGTACTTC.

This clonotype was counted many times. The V call is TRBV5-1, the J call TRBJ2-3; the D is unclear. V shed 1 base and J shed 9 bases, with 18 bases lying between them. CDR1 and CDR2 (germline): SGHRS, YFSETQ. The CDR3 totals 15 residues. CDR3 nucleotides: TGCGCCAGCAGCTTGTGGCGTCCACTCAACTTAACGCAGTATTTT. Its translation: CASSLWRPLNLTQYF.

The rearrangement joins TRBV5-5 to TRBJ1-3; D remains ambiguous. The length of the CDR3 is 15 residues. Per germline, CDR1 SGHKS and CDR2 YYEKEE (reference sequence). V lost 3 bases and J 0 bases, leaving 10 bases between the germline ends. The CDR3 region is CASSYIRGSGNTIYF. CDR3 in DNA: TGTGCCAGCAGCTACATCCGGGGCTCTGGAAACACCATATATTTT. Full variable domain (rest looked up from reference TRBV5-5 and TRBJ1-3): DAGVTQSPTHLIKTRGQQVTLRCSPISGHKSVSWYQQVLGQGPQFIFQYYEKEERGRGNFPDRFSARQFPNYSSELNVNALLLGDSALYLCASSYIRGSGNTIYFGEGSWLTVV.

This clonotype was recorded at least ten times. This rearrangement joins TRBV7-8 to TRBJ1-1, with 7 bases that match TRBD1. This CDR3 has 15 amino acids. Trimming took 3 bases from V and 6 from J; bases not matched to a gene: 10. The germline gives CDR1 SGHVS, CDR2 FQNEAQ. The CDR3 here is CASSLRRQGLAEAFF. CDR3 coding DNA: TGTGCCAGCAGCTTGAGGCGACAGGGTCTCGCTGAAGCTTTCTTT. Together with reference TRBV7-8 and TRBJ1-1, the CDR3 gives the full variable domain: GAGVSQSPRYKVAKRGQDVALRCDPISGHVSLFWYQQALGQGPEFLTYFQNEAQLDKSGLPSDRFFAERPEGSVSTLKIQRTQQEDSAVYLCASSLRRQGLAEAFFGQGTRLTVV.

In its sample, this clonotype was seen once. Mismatch with germline at one junction end may stem from a read error. The chain employs TRBV20-1 and TRBJ2-5; unclear D gene. The CDR3 contains 11 residues. CDR1 is DFQATT, CDR2 SNEGSKA, per germline (reference sequence). The CDR3 spells CSARLERTHYF. CDR3 coding DNA: TGCAGTGCTCGACTGGAACGGACCCACTACTTC.

The table lists this clonotype with a few counts. The chain joins TRBV7-9 to TRBJ2-3; TRBD2 aligns across 9 bases. This CDR3 is 16 amino acids long. The trim removed 5 bases at V and 4 bases at J, leaving 10 bases unmatched. The germline CDR1 and CDR2 sequences are SEHNR and FQNEAQ (reference sequence). The CDR3 DNA is TGTGCCAGCAGCCCTCTAAGCGGGGGGACAGCAGATACGCAGTATTTT. Its protein is CASSPLSGGTADTQYF.

In its sample, this clonotype was seen many times. The chain employs TRBV28 and TRBJ1-4, with 7 bases that match TRBD1. Trimming took 2 bases from V and 7 from J; bases not matched to a gene: 16. In germline, CDR1 is MDHEN, CDR2 SYDVKM. The CDR3 loop spans 18 amino acids. Written as DNA, the CDR3 is TGTGCCAGCAGTTTACGTCGAGACAGGGTGAGGTTAAGTGAAAAACTGTTTTTT. Translating gives CASSLRRDRVRLSEKLFF.

Concerning this clonotype itself: A much larger clone lies one base from this, so it may be a read error. The chain uses TRBV12-3 or TRBV12-4 and TRBJ2-7; D possibly uses TRBD1 or TRBD2 (5 bases each). Trimming stripped 3 bases from V and 10 bases from J, with 16 bases between. This CDR3 has 13 residues. Here the CDR3 DNA reads TGTGCCAGCAGTTTCGAAACTCCTTGGGACCAGTACTTC. As protein: CASSFETPWDQYF.

V usage is TRBV10-1 and J usage is TRBJ2-1; D gene uncertain. This CDR3 is 13 amino acids long. Germline V gives CDR1 WNHNN, CDR2 SYGVQD (reference sequence). V dropped 4 bases and J dropped 8 bases, with 12 bases sitting between them. The CDR3 spells CASSARQIDEQFF. CDR3 DNA: TGCGCCAGCAGTGCCCGACAAATCGATGAGCAGTTCTTC.

This clonotype was seen repeatedly, ten times or more. The chain uses TRBV20-1 and TRBJ2-1; D not certain. V shed 6 bases and J shed 5 bases, with 17 bases lying between them. Looked up from germline, CDR1 is DFQATT and CDR2 is SNEGSKA (reference sequence). The CDR3 runs 14 residues. The CDR3 coding sequence is TGCAGTGCCCCGAAGGATTACGACGACAATGAGCAGTTCTTC. Protein: CSAPKDYDDNEQFF.

At least ten counts were recorded for this clonotype. The rearrangement joins TRBV5-1 to TRBJ2-5; 7 bases are a match to TRBD1. J lost 1 base, V lost 0 bases, and 3 bases had no gene match. Germline lookup yields CDR1 SGHRS and CDR2 YFSETQ. The CDR3 has 15 residues. This CDR3 is CASSLADRAQETQYF. The CDR3 nucleotides read TGCGCCAGCAGCTTGGCCGACAGGGCCCAAGAGACCCAGTACTTC.

This clonotype was seen repeatedly, ten times or more. This chain uses TRBV19 with TRBJ1-5; 9 bases are a match to TRBD1. J was trimmed by 6 bases and V by 6 bases; bases with no gene match: 9. The germline V gene encodes CDR1 LNHDA and CDR2 SQIVND (reference sequence). The CDR3 consists of 15 residues. The CDR3 loop is CASSLTGGASQPQHF. DNA of the CDR3: TGTGCCAGTAGCCTCACAGGGGGCGCGAGTCAGCCCCAGCATTTT.

Concerning this clonotype: A much larger clonotype is one base distant, so this may be a read error. This chain links TRBV27 with TRBJ2-7; D perhaps matches TRBD1 (6 bases). Trimming stripped 1 base from V and 3 bases from J, with 13 bases between. This CDR3 is built from 15 residues. Germline V gene sequence: CDR1 MNHEY, CDR2 SMNVEV (reference sequence). CDR3: CASSLYREWNYEQYF. The CDR3 DNA follows: TGTGCCAGCAGTTTATACAGGGAATGGAACTACGAGCAGTACTTC.

This clonotype has at least ten counts. The V and J genes are TRBV15 and TRBJ2-2; 10 nucleotides agree with TRBD1. Germline CDR1 reads LNHNV; CDR2 reads YYDKDF (reference sequence). The length of the CDR3 is 16 residues. Trimming at V came to 11 bases and at J to 4 bases, leaving 13 bases not matched to a gene. DNA of the CDR3: TGTGCCTCAAGGAGGGACAGGGGCGCGAGCACCGGGGAGCTGTTTTTT. Its protein product is CASRRDRGASTGELFF.

This clonotype was counted at least ten times. This rearrangement joins TRBV5-5 to TRBJ1-5, with D tentatively TRBD1 (5 bases). This CDR3 spans 16 amino acids. The germline CDR1 and CDR2 sequences are SGHKS and YYEKEE (reference sequence). V lost 1 base and J lost 0, with 11 bases in between. The CDR3 bases are TGTGCCAGCAGCTTGCTGTTCGGGGGTAGCAATCAGCCCCAGCATTTT. It yields the protein CASSLLFGGSNQPQHF. Drawing the rest from reference TRBV5-5 and TRBJ1-5, the complete variable domain is DAGVTQSPTHLIKTRGQQVTLRCSPISGHKSVSWYQQVLGQGPQFIFQYYEKEERGRGNFPDRFSARQFPNYSSELNVNALLLGDSALYLCASSLLFGGSNQPQHFGDGTRLSIL.